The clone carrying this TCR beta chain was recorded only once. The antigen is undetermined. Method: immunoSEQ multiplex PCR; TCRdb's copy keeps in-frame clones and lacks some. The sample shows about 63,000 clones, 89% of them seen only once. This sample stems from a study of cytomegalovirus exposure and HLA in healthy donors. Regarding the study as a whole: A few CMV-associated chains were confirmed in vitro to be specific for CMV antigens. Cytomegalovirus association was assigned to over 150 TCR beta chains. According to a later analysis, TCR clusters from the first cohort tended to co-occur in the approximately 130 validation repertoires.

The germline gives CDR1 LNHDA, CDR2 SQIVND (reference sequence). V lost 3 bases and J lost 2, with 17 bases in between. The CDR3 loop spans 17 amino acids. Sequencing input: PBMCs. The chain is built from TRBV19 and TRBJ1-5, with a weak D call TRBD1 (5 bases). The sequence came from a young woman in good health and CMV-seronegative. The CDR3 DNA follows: TGTGCCAGTAGTATCCCTAACCGGGGGACGGGCAATCAGCCCCAGCATTTT. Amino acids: CASSIPNRGTGNQPQHF. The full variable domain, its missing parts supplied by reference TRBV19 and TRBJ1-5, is DGGITQSPKYLFRKEGQNVTLSCEQNLNHDAMYWYRQDPGQGLRLIYYSQIVNDFQKGDIAEGYSVSREKKESFPLTVTSAQKNPTAFYLCASSIPNRGTGNQPQHFGDGTRLSIL.